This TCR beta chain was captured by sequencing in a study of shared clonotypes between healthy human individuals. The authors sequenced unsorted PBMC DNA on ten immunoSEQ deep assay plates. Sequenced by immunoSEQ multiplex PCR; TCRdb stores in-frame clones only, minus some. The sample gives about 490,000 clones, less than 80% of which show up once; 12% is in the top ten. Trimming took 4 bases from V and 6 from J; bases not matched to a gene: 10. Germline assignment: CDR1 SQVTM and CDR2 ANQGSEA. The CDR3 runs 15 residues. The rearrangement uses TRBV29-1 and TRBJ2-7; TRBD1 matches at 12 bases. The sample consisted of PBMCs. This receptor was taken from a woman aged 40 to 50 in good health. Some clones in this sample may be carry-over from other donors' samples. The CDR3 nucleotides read TGCAGCGTTGCGGGAGATAGGGACAGGGGGCGCGAGCAGTACTTC. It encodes CSVAGDRDRGREQYF.